These 19 T cell receptor beta chains were sequenced from one sample in a study of CD8 T cells in ankylosing spondylitis. TCRdb fed the 5' RACE reads into MiXCR, producing one record per CDR3 protein. The sample holds approximately 220,000 distinct CDR3 sequences, around a quarter seen once. Sequenced sample: blood, either unsorted or a sorted T cell fraction (not recorded which). Receptor source: a male donor with ankylosing spondylitis or in good health (not recorded which).

The rearrangement links TRBV20-1 to TRBJ2-1, with 14 bases aligning to TRBD2. Looked up from germline, CDR1 is DFQATT and CDR2 is SNEGSKA (reference sequence). The ends lost 2 bases at V and 2 bases at J; junction bases unmatched: 11. This CDR3 region has 19 residues. CDR3 in DNA: TGCAGTGCTAGACTCGAATGGACTAGCGGGAGGTGGGCCTACAATGAGCAGTTCTTC. Residues: CSARLEWTSGRWAYNEQFF.

Note on this clonotype: An end of the junction does not agree with germline; a read error may underlie this. This chain uses TRBV20-1 with TRBJ1-5, with D unresolved. Germline values: CDR1 DFQATT, CDR2 SNEGSKA (reference sequence). This CDR3 has 16 residues. The CDR3 loop reads CSAPEGRKHSNQPQRF. The DNA for the CDR3 is TGCAGTGCTCCCGAGGGAAGGAAACATAGCAATCAGCCCCAGCGTTTT.

Ten or more counts support this clonotype. This chain uses TRBV12-3 or TRBV12-4 with TRBJ2-5, with TRBD2 identical over 8 bases. The CDR3 loop spans 16 amino acids. V lost 7 bases and J lost 4; bases outside the gene matches: 14. CDR3 loop: CASKFVAGIGLETQYF. The CDR3 DNA is TGTGCCAGCAAGTTTGTAGCGGGAATTGGACTAGAGACCCAGTACTTC.

This clonotype has a handful of counts. The chain links TRBV29-1 to TRBJ2-1; 8 positions agree with TRBD2. V was pared by 5 bases and J by 4 bases, with 7 bases of the junction left unmatched. The CDR3 covers 14 residues. CDR1 is SQVTM, CDR2 ANQGSEA, per germline. Here the CDR3 reads CSVRSGSGYNEQFF. CDR3 coding DNA: TGCAGCGTTAGAAGCGGGAGTGGGTACAATGAGCAGTTCTTC.

This clonotype came up many times. The genes are TRBV5-1 and TRBJ2-2, with 11 bases identical to TRBD1. The V segment lost 4 bases and the J segment 6 bases; nucleotides outside the gene matches: 5. Germline V gene sequence: CDR1 SGHRS, CDR2 YFSETQ. The CDR3 runs to 15 residues. The DNA of the CDR3 is TGCGCCAGCAGCATAGGACAGGGGGCTGCCGGGGAGCTGTTTTTT. Translation: CASSIGQGAAGELFF.

The chain employs TRBV18 and TRBJ2-7, with 12 bases aligning to TRBD1. J was trimmed by 5 bases and V by 4 bases; bases with no gene match: 9. Germline V CDR1 and CDR2: KGHSH, LQKENI. This CDR3 comprises 16 residues. CDR3 DNA: TGTGCCAGCTCACTAAACGCAGGGACAGGGGGCGACGAGCAGTACTTC. It translates to CASSLNAGTGGDEQYF. The full variable domain, its missing parts supplied by reference TRBV18 and TRBJ2-7, is NAGVMQNPRHLVRRRGQEARLRCSPMKGHSHVYWYRQLPEEGLKFMVYLQKENIIDESGMPKERFSAEFPKEGPSILRIQQVVRGDSAAYFCASSLNAGTGGDEQYFGPGTRLTVT.

This clonotype was recorded many times. The rearrangement links TRBV12-3 or TRBV12-4 to TRBJ2-2, with D possibly being TRBD1 or TRBD2 (5 bases each). Trimming pared 6 bases from V and 1 base from J, leaving 12 bases between. The CDR3 spans 15 residues. The CDR3 nucleotides read TGTGCCAGCAGCTCCGGGACCTGGAACACCGGGGAGCTGTTTTTT. As protein: CASSSGTWNTGELFF.

This clonotype was found many times. This sequence joins TRBV20-1 and TRBJ1-4, with 10 bases identical to TRBD1. CDR1 and CDR2 from the germline V gene are DFQATT and SNEGSKA (reference sequence). With 2 bases clipped from V and 5 bases from J, the junction kept 11 bases outside the gene matches. This CDR3 region has 17 residues. CDR3 residues: CSARNPGQGTLNEKLFF. The CDR3, as DNA: TGCAGTGCTAGAAACCCGGGACAGGGGACATTGAATGAAAAACTGTTTTTT.

Concerning this clonotype itself: A much bigger clone sits one base away, suggesting this may be a read error. CDR3 sequence: CASSTAGDKVYEQYF. The CDR3 DNA reads TGTGCCAGCAGCACCGCCGGAGACAAGGTCTACGAGCAGTACTTC. The chain recombines TRBV27 with TRBJ2-7, with no clear D. The germline V gene encodes CDR1 MNHEY and CDR2 SMNVEV (reference sequence). This CDR3 has 15 residues. The V end lost 6 bases, the J end lost 3 bases, and 18 bases lay between the germline ends.

Ten or more counts support this clonotype. The chain couples TRBV15 to TRBJ2-3; TRBD1 agrees at 9 bases. The germline gives CDR1 LNHNV, CDR2 YYDKDF (reference sequence). With V trimmed by 3 bases and J by 5 bases, 6 bases remained unmatched. The CDR3 contains 15 residues. The CDR3 bases are TGTGCCACCAGCAGGTGGGGACAGGGTGAAGATACGCAGTATTTT. Protein sequence: CATSRWGQGEDTQYF.

This chain joins TRBV4-3 and TRBJ2-1; TRBD2 agrees at 10 bases. Per germline, CDR1 LGHNA and CDR2 YSLEER. Trimming took 1 base from V and 7 from J; bases not matched to a gene: 7. This CDR3 has 16 residues. CDR3 in amino acids: CASSQGGLAGANEQFF. The CDR3 DNA follows: TGCGCCAGCAGCCAAGGGGGCCTAGCGGGAGCAAATGAGCAGTTCTTC.

This clonotype was seen repeatedly, ten times or more. The rearrangement joins TRBV25-1 to TRBJ2-7; 9 nucleotides align to TRBD2. This CDR3 has 15 amino acids. In germline, CDR1 is MGHDK, CDR2 SYGVNS. V was clipped by 1 base and J by 10 bases; unmatched bases: 11. The CDR3 region has the DNA TGTGCCAGCAGTGAATTATTGACTAGCGGATACCTCCAGTACTTC. This sequence encodes CASSELLTSGYLQYF.

The V and J genes are TRBV29-1 and TRBJ2-1, with D possibly being TRBD2 (6 bases). Germline V lookup: CDR1 SQVTM, CDR2 ANQGSEA. Trimming took off 4 bases at V and 3 bases at J, with 10 bases between the two ends. CDR3 length equals 13 residues. CDR3 sequence: CSVVGLHYNEQFF. The CDR3 nucleotides read TGCAGCGTTGTGGGACTCCACTACAATGAGCAGTTCTTC.

V is TRBV18 and J is TRBJ2-1, with 9 positions matching TRBD2. The germline V gene encodes CDR1 KGHSH and CDR2 LQKENI. The trim removed 1 base at V and 2 bases at J, leaving 3 bases unmatched. The CDR3 loop spans 16 amino acids. CDR3 in amino acids: CASSPLPSGTYNEQFF. The CDR3 region has the DNA TGTGCCAGCTCACCACTCCCTAGCGGGACCTACAATGAGCAGTTCTTC.

The sample holds many counts of this clonotype. This chain links TRBV10-3 with TRBJ2-7; D perhaps matches TRBD1 (5 bases). The CDR3 spans 13 residues. Germline V gene lookup returns CDR1 ENHRY and CDR2 SYGVKD. The ends were cut back, 7 bases at V and 2 bases at J, with 12 bases in the middle. The CDR3 DNA reads TGTGCCATCACCCACGACAGTACCTACGAGCAGTACTTC. Residues: CAITHDSTYEQYF.

The rearrangement joins TRBV7-2 to TRBJ2-1; 11 bases are shared with TRBD2. The V gene's germline CDR1 is SGHTA and CDR2 FQGNSA. V lost 5 bases and J lost 6; bases outside the gene matches: 6. This CDR3 contains 15 residues. The DNA of the CDR3 is TGTGCCAGCAGCAGACTAGCGGGACCTTTCAATGAGCAGTTCTTC. It specifies CASSRLAGPFNEQFF.

This clonotype was seen at least ten times. The rearrangement uses TRBV29-1 and TRBJ2-1; a possible D gene is TRBD2 (6 bases). The CDR3 loop spans 17 amino acids. Germline V CDR1 and CDR2: SQVTM, ANQGSEA. V dropped 4 bases and J dropped 10 bases, with 29 bases sitting between them. The CDR3 region is CSVALYQGLAHGSEQFF. The CDR3 coding sequence is TGCAGCGTTGCTCTTTACCAAGGGCTAGCGCATGGCTCCGAGCAGTTCTTC.

In this sample, this clonotype turned up many times. J is TRBJ2-7 and V is TRBV6-1; 7 bases are a match to TRBD2. The germline V gene encodes CDR1 MNHNS and CDR2 SASEGT. The CDR3 has 14 amino acids. The ends lost 6 bases at V and 2 bases at J; junction bases unmatched: 7. Here the CDR3 reads CASRSGGSTYEQYF. CDR3 coding DNA: TGTGCCAGCAGGTCCGGCGGGAGCACCTACGAGCAGTACTTC.

The chain couples TRBV29-1 to TRBJ2-3; 7 nucleotides align to TRBD1. The V gene end was trimmed by 2 bases and the J gene end by 4 bases; junction bases not matched to a gene: 6. The CDR3 is 14 residues long. Germline CDR1 is SQVTM and CDR2 is ANQGSEA. The CDR3 reads CSVETGVPSDTQYF. CDR3 bases: TGCAGCGTTGAAACAGGGGTGCCCTCAGATACGCAGTATTTT.